This record covers a single TCR beta chain. V dropped 5 bases and J dropped 7; count of bases not matched to a gene: 7. Germline V gene sequence: CDR1 SGHDT, CDR2 YYEEEE. The length of the CDR3 is 14 residues. Profiled with immunoSEQ multiplex PCR; TCRdb holds only in-frame clones, not every one. The sample lists 150,000 to 200,000 clones; around nine tenths were seen once. The sample is drawn from a study of blood T cell repertoires in COVID-19. Material for sequencing was peripheral blood. The TCR was taken from a man in his sixties or seventies with acute or convalescent COVID-19. The gene calls are TRBV5-6 and TRBJ1-5, with 9 bases aligning to TRBD1. For the CDR3, the DNA is TGTGCCAGCAGTCGGGGACAGGGCCGACAGCCCCAGCATTTT. Amino acid sequence: CASSRGQGRQPQHF.